A single sample gave rise to the 2 T cell receptor beta chains below, sequenced in a study of control samples from healthy donors and cancer patients. Profiled with immunoSEQ multiplex PCR; TCRdb holds only in-frame clones, not every one. The table records approximately 150,000 clones, roughly nine tenths of them present only once. The sequenced material came from blood. The receptors were gathered from a young man in good health.

The genes are TRBV11-2 and TRBJ1-1; TRBD1 aligns across 7 bases. The germline CDR1 and CDR2 sequences are SGHAT and FQNNGV. Losses at the gene ends were 5 bases for V and 4 bases for J; bases not matched to a gene: 10. There are 15 residues in the CDR3. CDR3 in amino acids: CASSPDPGGVTEAFF. Written as DNA, the CDR3 is TGTGCCAGCAGCCCCGACCCAGGGGGGGTCACTGAAGCTTTCTTT.

This chain uses TRBV12-3 or TRBV12-4 with TRBJ1-1; D is unclear. Trimming took 7 bases from V and 1 from J, leaving 7 bases between them. The CDR3 has 12 residues. CDR3 protein: CASKWRNTEAFF. In DNA, the CDR3 is TGTGCCAGCAAATGGAGGAACACTGAAGCTTTCTTT.